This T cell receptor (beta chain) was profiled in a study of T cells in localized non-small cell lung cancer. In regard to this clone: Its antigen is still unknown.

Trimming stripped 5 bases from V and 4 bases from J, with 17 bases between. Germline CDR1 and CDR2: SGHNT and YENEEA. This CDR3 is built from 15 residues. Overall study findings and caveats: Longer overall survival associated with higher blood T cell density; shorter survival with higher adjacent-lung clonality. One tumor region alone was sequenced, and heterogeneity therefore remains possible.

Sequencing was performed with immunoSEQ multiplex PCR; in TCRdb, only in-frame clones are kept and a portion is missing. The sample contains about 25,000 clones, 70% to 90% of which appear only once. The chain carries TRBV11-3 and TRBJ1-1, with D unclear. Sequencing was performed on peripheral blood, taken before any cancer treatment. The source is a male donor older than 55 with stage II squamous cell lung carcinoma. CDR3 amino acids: CASSHFPGLATEAFF. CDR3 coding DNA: TGTGCCAGCAGCCACTTCCCAGGTTTAGCCACTGAAGCTTTCTTT. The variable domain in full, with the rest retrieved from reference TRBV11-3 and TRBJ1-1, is EAGVVQSPRYKIIEKKQPVAFWCNPISGHNTLYWYLQNLGQGPELLIRYENEEAVDDSQLPKDRFSAERLKGVDSTLKIQPAELGDSAVYLCASSHFPGLATEAFFGQGTRLTVV.